This passage covers 25 T cell receptor beta chains from one sample sequenced in a study of regulatory T cells in long-lasting Graves disease. Arm-PCR of CDR3 regions with iRepertoire HTBI primers generated TCR beta libraries. MiXCR, run by TCRdb on the multiplex PCR reads, gives a single entry per CDR3 protein. The table records some 250,000 distinct CDR3 sequences, around 19% of them present only once. Indicated time point: newly diagnosed GD, antithyroid drugs for less than 3 months. Generation of the TCR library employed RNA extracted from PBMCs. The sample also formed part of further work on T cells in Graves' hyperthyroidism and ophthalmopathy.

The sequenced sample was peripheral blood mononuclear cells (PBMCs), obtained at new diagnosis, from a patient treated with antithyroid drugs. Receptors originate from a woman aged 25 to 45 with Graves disease.

This clonotype was seen many times. The chain combines TRBV6-5 with TRBJ2-7; D is unclear. The CDR3 is 14 amino acids. CDR1 and CDR2 (germline): MNHEY, SVGAGI. Trimming stripped 5 bases from V and 3 bases from J, with 14 bases between. The CDR3 DNA is TGTGCCAGCAGTCCCTCGAGAGTCGTCTACGAGCAGTACTTC. Protein sequence: CASSPSRVVYEQYF.

This clonotype showed up many times. This chain joins TRBV7-9 and TRBJ2-5; D may be TRBD1 (6 bases). Trimming left V 3 bases short and J 2 bases short, with 16 bases between. There are 16 residues in the CDR3. CDR1 and CDR2 (germline): SEHNR, FQNEAQ (reference sequence). Here the CDR3 DNA reads TGTGCCAGCAGCTTGGTATCAGGGGCCCTGCAAGAGACCCAGTACTTC. As protein: CASSLVSGALQETQYF.

This clonotype was recorded many times. The chain joins TRBV5-6 to TRBJ1-6; D is undetermined. Germline CDR1 and CDR2: SGHDT and YYEEEE. The CDR3 has 15 amino acids. Trimming stripped 5 bases from V and 9 bases from J, with 18 bases between. The CDR3 sequence: CASRPDSLRGSPLHF. In DNA form, the CDR3 reads TGTGCCAGCAGACCTGACTCTCTCAGAGGTTCACCCCTCCACTTT.

The chain is built from TRBV14 and TRBJ2-2, with 10 bases matching TRBD2. The ends lost 0 bases at V and 6 bases at J; junction bases unmatched: 13. Germline CDR1 and CDR2: SGHDN and FVKESK. This CDR3 has 19 amino acids. CDR3 protein: CASSQDLLQRGGSAGELFF. CDR3 coding DNA: TGTGCCAGCAGCCAAGATCTTCTCCAGCGGGGGGGCTCGGCCGGGGAGCTGTTTTTT.

V is TRBV19 and J is TRBJ2-3; TRBD2 matches 9 bases. The CDR3 consists of 15 residues. Trimming at V came to 3 bases and at J to 5 bases, leaving 6 bases not matched to a gene. Germline V lookup: CDR1 LNHDA, CDR2 SQIVND (reference sequence). The CDR3 protein is CASSIGRGGGDTQYF. For the CDR3, the DNA is TGTGCCAGTAGTATTGGGCGGGGGGGCGGAGATACGCAGTATTTT.

The chain has TRBV20-1 and TRBJ1-1, with 7 nucleotides matching TRBD1. CDR3 size: 15 residues. The J segment lost 4 bases and the V segment lost 4 bases, leaving 12 bases of the junction unmatched. CDR1 and CDR2 (germline): DFQATT, SNEGSKA (reference sequence). The CDR3 loop reads CSAKQRDSLSTEAFF. The DNA for the CDR3 is TGCAGTGCTAAACAAAGGGACAGCCTAAGCACTGAAGCTTTCTTT.

This clonotype was detected many times. The chain joins TRBV6-5 to TRBJ2-7; 10 nucleotides line up with TRBD1. Germline V gene sequence: CDR1 MNHEY, CDR2 SVGAGI. The CDR3 sequence is 16 residues long. V trimming: 2 bases; J trimming: 7 bases; junction bases outside the gene matches: 11. The CDR3 spells CASSYDPDRGRDEQYF. CDR3 nucleotide sequence: TGTGCCAGCAGTTACGACCCTGACAGGGGGCGAGATGAGCAGTACTTC.

This clonotype was seen at least ten times. The junction departs from the called germline gene at one end, perhaps through a read error. This chain connects TRBV12-3 or TRBV12-4 to TRBJ1-2, with D perhaps TRBD1 (5 bases). The CDR3 is 13 amino acids. The CDR3 sequence is CASSLGRDYGYTF. Here the CDR3 DNA reads TGTGCCAGCAGCTTAGGCAGGGACTATGGCTACACCTTC.

This clonotype was counted at least ten times. In nucleotides, the CDR3 is TGTGCCAGCAGTTACTTGGGGACAGCAGAAGAGACCCAGTACTTC. Its translation: CASSYLGTAEETQYF. This chain uses TRBV6-5 with TRBJ2-5, with 7 bases lining up with TRBD1. Unmatched junction bases numbered 5, after V lost 1 base and J lost 3 bases. Looked up from germline, CDR1 is MNHEY and CDR2 is SVGAGI. The CDR3 has 15 residues.

The chain uses TRBV18 and TRBJ2-3; 11 positions match TRBD2. Germline trimming cut 6 bases from V and 0 bases from J; bases unmatched to any gene: 11. Germline-derived CDR1 and CDR2 are KGHSH and LQKENI. This CDR3 comprises 18 residues. The CDR3 nucleotides read TGTGCCAGCTCCCCCGGGCTAGCGGGGGGAACTAGCACAGATACGCAGTATTTT. This translates into CASSPGLAGGTSTDTQYF.

This clonotype was recorded at least ten times. CDR3: CSASGQDTSRNQPQHF. In nucleotides, the CDR3 is TGCAGTGCTAGTGGTCAGGATACAAGCCGCAATCAGCCCCAGCATTTT. The gene calls are TRBV20-1 and TRBJ1-5; no clear D. The V end was cut by 3 bases, the J end by 2 bases, with 17 bases between. Germline-derived CDR1 and CDR2 are DFQATT and SNEGSKA (reference sequence). This CDR3 is built from 16 residues.

V is TRBV6-4 and J is TRBJ2-2, with 10 bases fitting TRBD1. The germline V gene encodes CDR1 MRHNA and CDR2 SNTAGT. The CDR3 is 15 residues long. The ends lost 4 bases at V and 7 bases at J; junction bases unmatched: 6. This chain's CDR3 is CASSAGQGLYGELFF. For the CDR3, the DNA is TGTGCCAGCAGTGCGGGACAGGGGCTCTACGGGGAGCTGTTTTTT.

This clonotype has just a few counts. The CDR3 DNA reads TGTGCCAGCAGCCGCGGACGGACAGAGCAGTTCTTC. Amino acid sequence: CASSRGRTEQFF. This rearrangement joins TRBV2 to TRBJ2-1, with D possibly being TRBD1 (5 bases). V was pared by 6 bases and J by 10 bases, with 13 bases between. The CDR3 loop spans 12 amino acids. Germline CDR1 SNHLY, CDR2 FYNNEI.

This clonotype has ten or more counts. The V call is TRBV12-3 or TRBV12-4, the J call TRBJ1-5; a possible D gene is TRBD1 (5 bases). Trimming stripped 3 bases from V and 5 bases from J, with 14 bases between. The length of the CDR3 is 15 residues. CDR3 protein: CASSLLGAAHQPQHF. The CDR3 region has the DNA TGTGCCAGCAGTTTGCTCGGGGCAGCTCATCAGCCCCAGCATTTT.

The sample holds many counts of this clonotype. The CDR3 DNA reads TGTGCCAGCAGTAAACAGGAAAGCCAGCTAGTCGTGAACACTGAAGCTTTCTTT. The encoded protein is CASSKQESQLVVNTEAFF. V and J are TRBV6-1 and TRBJ1-1; a weak D match, TRBD1 (5 bases). The length of the CDR3 is 18 residues. With 5 bases removed from V and 0 bases from J, the gap between germline ends came to 22 bases. CDR1 and CDR2 (germline): MNHNS, SASEGT.

This clonotype was recorded many times. CDR3 loop: CASSPGTAANTIYF. The CDR3 DNA is TGTGCCAGCAGCCCTGGGACGGCGGCAAACACCATATATTTT. The V gene is TRBV14, the J gene TRBJ1-3; D might be TRBD1 (5 bases). CDR1 and CDR2 from the germline V gene are SGHDN and FVKESK. The ends were cut back, 4 bases at V and 6 bases at J, with 13 bases in the middle. This CDR3 has 14 amino acids.

This clonotype was detected many times. The chain has TRBV12-3 or TRBV12-4 and TRBJ2-7, with 7 nucleotides matching TRBD2. This CDR3 has 14 residues. V shed 6 bases, J shed 3 bases, and the junction held 8 bases outside the gene matches. The CDR3 loop reads CASSSSGAGYEQYF. The CDR3 region has the DNA TGTGCCAGCAGCTCGAGCGGGGCGGGCTACGAGCAGTACTTC.

V gene TRBV19 combines with J gene TRBJ2-5, with 10 bases matching TRBD1. Germline values: CDR1 LNHDA, CDR2 SQIVND (reference sequence). CDR3 length: 16 amino acids. With 4 bases clipped from V and 5 bases from J, the junction kept 10 bases outside the gene matches. CDR3 loop: CASSSRKTGGDETQYF. In nucleotides, the CDR3 is TGTGCCAGTAGTAGCCGCAAGACAGGGGGCGATGAGACCCAGTACTTC.

The rearrangement links TRBV20-1 to TRBJ2-1; D is possibly TRBD2 (6 bases). The CDR3 sequence is 15 residues long. The V end lost 0 bases, the J end lost 2 bases, and 11 bases lay between the germline ends. Germline loops: CDR1 DFQATT, CDR2 SNEGSKA (reference sequence). CDR3 DNA: TGCAGTGCTAGAGATATCGGGAGAACCTACAATGAGCAGTTCTTC. It yields the protein CSARDIGRTYNEQFF.

In this sample, this clonotype turned up a few times. In DNA, the CDR3 is TGTGCCAGTAGAGTTACAGGGGTGAATGAGCAGTTCTTC. Amino acids: CASRVTGVNEQFF. The chain combines TRBV19 with TRBJ2-1; TRBD1 aligns across 7 bases. V trimming: 6 bases; J trimming: 7 bases; junction bases outside the gene matches: 6. The CDR3 runs to 13 residues. Germline V lookup: CDR1 LNHDA, CDR2 SQIVND (reference sequence).

The table lists this clonotype with a few counts. A much more abundant neighbour one base away suggests this may be a read error. The chain is built from TRBV20-1 and TRBJ1-6, with D perhaps matching TRBD1 (5 bases). The V and J ends lost 0 bases and 10 bases respectively, with 19 bases between them. CDR1 is DFQATT, CDR2 SNEGSKA, per germline (reference sequence). The CDR3 contains 16 residues. The CDR3 loop is CSARDAPGLGLSPLHF. CDR3 DNA: TGCAGTGCTAGAGATGCCCCGGGACTGGGTCTCTCACCCCTCCACTTT.

This clonotype has a handful of counts. The rearrangement uses TRBV20-1 and TRBJ2-5, with TRBD1 identical over 8 bases. This CDR3 region has 13 residues. J lost 4 bases, V lost 6 bases, and 7 bases had no gene match. Germline V gene data show CDR1 as DFQATT and CDR2 as SNEGSKA (reference sequence). CDR3 in amino acids: CSAEDRAGETQYF. CDR3 DNA: TGCAGTGCCGAGGACAGGGCAGGAGAGACCCAGTACTTC.

This clonotype was seen at least ten times. This rearrangement joins TRBV11-2 to TRBJ1-1; D remains ambiguous. The V and J ends lost 5 bases and 0 bases respectively, with 16 bases between them. The CDR3 consists of 16 residues. Per germline, CDR1 SGHAT and CDR2 FQNNGV. CDR3 loop: CASSPFEALMNTEAFF. CDR3 sequence (DNA): TGTGCCAGCAGCCCTTTCGAGGCCCTGATGAACACTGAAGCTTTCTTT.

This sequence joins TRBV11-2 and TRBJ1-2; no firm D call. Per germline, CDR1 SGHAT and CDR2 FQNNGV. V dropped 2 bases and J dropped 4 bases, with 20 bases sitting between them. The CDR3 runs to 17 residues. Here the CDR3 DNA reads TGTGCCAGCAGCTTAAATCGAGTAATCGGGCCCGGCTATGGCTACACCTTC. Protein product: CASSLNRVIGPGYGYTF.

CDR3 DNA sequence: TGTGCCAGCAGTTTTCGGGACAGGGAGAATTCACCCCTCCACTTT. It encodes CASSFRDRENSPLHF. This chain links TRBV12-3 or TRBV12-4 with TRBJ1-6; TRBD1 matches at 9 bases. Losses at the gene ends were 3 bases for V and 7 bases for J; bases not matched to a gene: 4. The CDR3 consists of 15 residues.